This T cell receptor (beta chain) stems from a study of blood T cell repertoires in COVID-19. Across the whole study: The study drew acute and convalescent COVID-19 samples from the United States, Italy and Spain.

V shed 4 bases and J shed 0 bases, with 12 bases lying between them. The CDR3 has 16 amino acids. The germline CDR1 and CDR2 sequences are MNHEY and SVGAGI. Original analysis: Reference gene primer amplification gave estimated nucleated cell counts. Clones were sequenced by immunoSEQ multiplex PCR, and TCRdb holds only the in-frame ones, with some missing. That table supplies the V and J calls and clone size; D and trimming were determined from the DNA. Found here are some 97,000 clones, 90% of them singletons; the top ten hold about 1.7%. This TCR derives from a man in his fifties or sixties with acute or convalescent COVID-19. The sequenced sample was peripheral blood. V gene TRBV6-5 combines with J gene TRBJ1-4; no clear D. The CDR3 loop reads CASSFGSRTTNEKLFF. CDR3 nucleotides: TGTGCCAGCAGTTTTGGGAGCAGGACAACTAATGAAAAACTGTTTTTT.